This TCR beta chain stems from a study of Graves' ophthalmopathy and Graves' hyperthyroidism. The study, taken as a whole, reports: The blood repertoire also included most expanded thyroid clonotypes above 0.001 frequency. Cross-validated, the 13-signature model showed 87.88%/81.08% sensitivity/specificity, and 80%/75% in the test set.

V was shortened by 1 base and J by 1 base, with 16 bases between the two germline ends. Germline V lookup: CDR1 MGHRA, CDR2 YSYEKL. This CDR3 has 17 residues. For donors with ophthalmopathy, the disease showed moderate-to-severe activity, reached CAS ≥3 and NOSPECS ≥4, and had lasted under 3 months. Diagnoses were established from clinical symptoms, serum thyroxine, TRAb, thyroid ultrasound and orbital computed tomography. RNA transcripts provided the template for amplifying TCR beta CDR3 regions. RT-PCR in the first round used HTBI primers; a second-round multiplex PCR followed. TCRdb passed the multiplex PCR reads through MiXCR, listing each CDR3 protein once. In the table there are around 660,000 distinct CDR3 sequences, more than 40% of which are singletons. A word on this clonotype: Its antigen is not known.

The sample taken for sequencing was peripheral blood. This receptor was taken from an adult man with Graves' ophthalmopathy. V gene TRBV4-1 combines with J gene TRBJ2-5; D unresolved. The DNA of the CDR3 is TGCGCCAGCAGCCAAGGCCCTGGGCAGGTCACCCAAGAGACCCAGTACTTC. It yields the protein CASSQGPGQVTQETQYF.